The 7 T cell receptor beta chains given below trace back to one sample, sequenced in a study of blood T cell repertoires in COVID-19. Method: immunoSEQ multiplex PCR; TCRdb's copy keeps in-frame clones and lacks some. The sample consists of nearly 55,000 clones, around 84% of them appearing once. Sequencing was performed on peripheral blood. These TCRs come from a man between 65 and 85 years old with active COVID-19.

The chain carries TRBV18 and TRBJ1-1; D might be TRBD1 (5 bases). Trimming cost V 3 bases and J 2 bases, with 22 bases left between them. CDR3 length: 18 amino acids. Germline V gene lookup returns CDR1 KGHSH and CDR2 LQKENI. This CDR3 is CASSPKRGRTVSNTEAFF. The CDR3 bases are TGTGCCAGCTCACCGAAGCGGGGCAGAACGGTCAGCAACACTGAAGCTTTCTTT.

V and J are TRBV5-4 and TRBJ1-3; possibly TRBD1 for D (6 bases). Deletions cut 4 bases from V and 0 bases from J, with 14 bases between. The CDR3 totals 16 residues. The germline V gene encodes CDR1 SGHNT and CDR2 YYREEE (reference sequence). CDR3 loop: CASSTGTPVSGNTIYF. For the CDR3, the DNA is TGTGCCAGCAGCACTGGGACACCTGTCTCTGGAAACACCATATATTTT.

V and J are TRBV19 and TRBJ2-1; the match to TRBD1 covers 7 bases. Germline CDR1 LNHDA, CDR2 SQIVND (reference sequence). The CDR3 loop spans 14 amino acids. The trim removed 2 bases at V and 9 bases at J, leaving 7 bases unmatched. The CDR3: CASSIQGRGSEQFF. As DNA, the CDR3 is TGTGCCAGTAGTATACAGGGCAGGGGGTCTGAGCAGTTCTTC.

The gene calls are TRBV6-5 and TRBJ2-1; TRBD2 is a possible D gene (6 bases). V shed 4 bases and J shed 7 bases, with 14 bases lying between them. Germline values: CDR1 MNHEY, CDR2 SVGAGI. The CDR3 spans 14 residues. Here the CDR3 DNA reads TGTGCCAGCAGTTTCCCGGGACTCCCTAATGAGCAGTTCTTC. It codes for CASSFPGLPNEQFF.

This CDR3 reads CASSQDRARGAEAFF. CDR3 bases: TGTGCCAGCAGCCAAGACAGGGCCCGAGGGGCTGAAGCTTTCTTT. The chain employs TRBV7-2 and TRBJ1-1; TRBD1 aligns across 7 bases. With V trimmed by 5 bases and J by 6 bases, 12 bases remained unmatched. The germline V gene encodes CDR1 SGHTA and CDR2 FQGNSA. The CDR3 is 15 residues long.

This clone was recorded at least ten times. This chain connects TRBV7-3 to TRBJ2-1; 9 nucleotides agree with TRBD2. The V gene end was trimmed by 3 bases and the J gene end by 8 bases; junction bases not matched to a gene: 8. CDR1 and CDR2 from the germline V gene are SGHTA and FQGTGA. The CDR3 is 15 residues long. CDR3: CASSFLAGNGDEQFF. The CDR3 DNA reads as TGTGCCAGCAGCTTCCTAGCGGGGAATGGGGATGAGCAGTTCTTC.

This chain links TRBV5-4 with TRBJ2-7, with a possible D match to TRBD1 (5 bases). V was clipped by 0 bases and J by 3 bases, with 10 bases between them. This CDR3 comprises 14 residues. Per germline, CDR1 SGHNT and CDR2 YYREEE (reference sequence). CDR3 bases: TGTGCCAGCAGCTTGGCAGGGAAGATCTACGAGCAGTACTTC. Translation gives CASSLAGKIYEQYF.